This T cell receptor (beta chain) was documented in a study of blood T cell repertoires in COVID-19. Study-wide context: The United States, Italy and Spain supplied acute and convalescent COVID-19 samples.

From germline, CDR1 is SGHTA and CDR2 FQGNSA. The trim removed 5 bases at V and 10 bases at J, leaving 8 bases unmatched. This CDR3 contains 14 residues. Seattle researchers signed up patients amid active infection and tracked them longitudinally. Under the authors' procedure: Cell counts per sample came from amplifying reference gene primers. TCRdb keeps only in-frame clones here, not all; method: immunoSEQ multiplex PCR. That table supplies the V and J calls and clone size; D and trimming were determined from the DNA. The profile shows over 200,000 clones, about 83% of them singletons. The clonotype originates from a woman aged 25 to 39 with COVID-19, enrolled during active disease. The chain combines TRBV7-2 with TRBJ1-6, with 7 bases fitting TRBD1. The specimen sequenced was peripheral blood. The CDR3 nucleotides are TGTGCCAGCAGCCTAGACAGGGTTGGCTCACCCCTCCACTTT. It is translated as CASSLDRVGSPLHF.